A selection of T cell receptor beta chains follows, all from one sample in a study of shared clonotypes between healthy human individuals. Profiled with immunoSEQ multiplex PCR; TCRdb holds only in-frame clones, not every one. The data contain around 750,000 clones, roughly 70% of them singletons. Sample: memory CD4+ T cells sorted from blood. The receptors come from a woman in her thirties in good health. Both conserved end residues are part of each CDR3. Each record gives: CDR3 length, J gene, V gene, CDR3 protein.

>16|TRBJ1-1|TRBV5-1
CASSLQTGARVTEAFF
>14|TRBJ1-5|TRBV27
CASSLIRGNQPQHF
>15|TRBJ1-2|TRBV6-1
CASSEATLGVYGYTF
>14|TRBJ1-5|TRBV28
CASSLRGSNQPQHF
>12|TRBJ2-5|TRBV2
CASSEAVETQYF
>14|TRBJ2-1|TRBV12-5
CASAQDSSYNEQFF
>15|TRBJ2-1|TRBV2
CASSGAGGTYNEQFF
>14|TRBJ2-7|TRBV11-2
CASSLLVGSYEQYF
>15|TRBJ2-7|TRBV6-6
CASSYGRQGRTEQYF
>13|TRBJ1-1|TRBV6-1
CASSEQTNTEAFF
>16|TRBJ2-5|TRBV5-6
CASSPPAGEGQETQYF
>15|TRBJ2-3|TRBV12-5
CASGSGQRSTDTQYF
>15|TRBJ1-5|TRBV19
CASSRSGGLWQPQHF
>14|TRBJ2-5|TRBV7-2
CASRRTSGSETQYF
>13|TRBJ2-1|TRBV7-2
CASSRYIDNEQFF
>17|TRBJ2-7|TRBV19
CASTLLSSLAGNYEQYF